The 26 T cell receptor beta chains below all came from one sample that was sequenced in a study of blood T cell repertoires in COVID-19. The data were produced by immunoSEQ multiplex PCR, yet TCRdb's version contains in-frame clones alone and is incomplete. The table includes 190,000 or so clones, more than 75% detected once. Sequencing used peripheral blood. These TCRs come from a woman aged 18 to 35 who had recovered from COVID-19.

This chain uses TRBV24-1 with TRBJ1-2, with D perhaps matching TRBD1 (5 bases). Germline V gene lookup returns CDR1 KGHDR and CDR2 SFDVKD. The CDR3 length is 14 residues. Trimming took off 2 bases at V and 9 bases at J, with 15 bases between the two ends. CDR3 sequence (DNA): TGTGCCACCAGTGATTCACGGCAGGGTTTTCGCTACACCTTC. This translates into CATSDSRQGFRYTF.

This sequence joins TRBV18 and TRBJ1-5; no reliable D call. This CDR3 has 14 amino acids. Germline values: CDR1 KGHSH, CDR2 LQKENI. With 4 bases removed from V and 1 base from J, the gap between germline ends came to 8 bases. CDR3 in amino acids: CASSLSRSNQPQHF. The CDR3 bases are TGTGCCAGCTCACTGTCCAGAAGCAATCAGCCCCAGCATTTT.

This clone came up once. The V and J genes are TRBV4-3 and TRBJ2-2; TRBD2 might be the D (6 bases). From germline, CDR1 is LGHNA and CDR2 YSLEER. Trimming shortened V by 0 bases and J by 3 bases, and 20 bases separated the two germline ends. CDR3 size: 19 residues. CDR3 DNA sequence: TGCGCCAGCAGCCAAGATGCGGCGTCGGAGGGTGTGTACACCGGGGAGCTGTTTTTT. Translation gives CASSQDAASEGVYTGELFF.

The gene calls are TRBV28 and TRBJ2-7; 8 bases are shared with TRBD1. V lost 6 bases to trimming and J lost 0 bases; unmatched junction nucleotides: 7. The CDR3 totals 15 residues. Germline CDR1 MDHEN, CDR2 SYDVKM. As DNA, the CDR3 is TGTGCCAGCAGCCGTATGGGGACAGGCTCCTACGAGCAGTACTTC. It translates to CASSRMGTGSYEQYF.

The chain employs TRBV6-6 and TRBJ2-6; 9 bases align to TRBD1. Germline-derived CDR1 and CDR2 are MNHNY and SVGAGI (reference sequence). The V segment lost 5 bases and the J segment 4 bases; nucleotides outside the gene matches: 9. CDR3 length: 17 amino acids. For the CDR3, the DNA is TGTGCCAGCAGTCCCGGGGACAGGGTGTTGGGGGCCAACGTCCTGACTTTC. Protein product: CASSPGDRVLGANVLTF.

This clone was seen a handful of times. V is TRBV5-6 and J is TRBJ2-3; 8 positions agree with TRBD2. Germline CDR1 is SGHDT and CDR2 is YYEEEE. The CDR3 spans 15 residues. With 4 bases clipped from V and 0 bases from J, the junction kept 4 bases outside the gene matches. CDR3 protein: CASSKLAVSTDTQYF. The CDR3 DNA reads TGTGCCAGCAGCAAACTAGCGGTTAGCACAGATACGCAGTATTTT.

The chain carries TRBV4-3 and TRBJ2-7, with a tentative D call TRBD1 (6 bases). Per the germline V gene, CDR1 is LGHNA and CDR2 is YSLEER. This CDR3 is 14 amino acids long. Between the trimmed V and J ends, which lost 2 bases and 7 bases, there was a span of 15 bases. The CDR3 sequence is CASSQQRTVSEQYF. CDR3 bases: TGCGCCAGCAGCCAACAAAGGACAGTTTCGGAGCAGTACTTC.

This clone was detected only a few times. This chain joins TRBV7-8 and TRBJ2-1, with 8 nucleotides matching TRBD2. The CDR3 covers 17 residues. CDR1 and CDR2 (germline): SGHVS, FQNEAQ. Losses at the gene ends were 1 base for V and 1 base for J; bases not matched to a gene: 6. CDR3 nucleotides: TGTGCCAGCAGCTTAGAGAGAGCGGGGGTATCCTACAATGAGCAGTTCTTC. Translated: CASSLERAGVSYNEQFF.

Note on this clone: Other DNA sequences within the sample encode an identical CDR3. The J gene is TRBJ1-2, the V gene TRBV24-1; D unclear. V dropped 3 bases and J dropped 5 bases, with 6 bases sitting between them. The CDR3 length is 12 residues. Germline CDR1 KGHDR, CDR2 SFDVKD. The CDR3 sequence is CATSDIGYGYTF. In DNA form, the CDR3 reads TGTGCCACCAGTGATATCGGTTATGGCTACACCTTC.

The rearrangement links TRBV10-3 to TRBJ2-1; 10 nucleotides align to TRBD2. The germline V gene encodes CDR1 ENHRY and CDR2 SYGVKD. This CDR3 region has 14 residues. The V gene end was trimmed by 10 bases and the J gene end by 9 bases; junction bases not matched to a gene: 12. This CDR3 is CASLPSSGGSEQFF. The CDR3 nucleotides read TGTGCCAGTCTACCAAGTAGCGGGGGGAGTGAGCAGTTCTTC.

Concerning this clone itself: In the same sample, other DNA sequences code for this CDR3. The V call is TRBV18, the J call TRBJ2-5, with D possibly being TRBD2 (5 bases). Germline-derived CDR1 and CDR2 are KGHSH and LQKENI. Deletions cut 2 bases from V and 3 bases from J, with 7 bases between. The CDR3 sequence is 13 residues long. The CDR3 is CASSPGGEETQYF. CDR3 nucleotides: TGTGCCAGCTCACCAGGAGGTGAAGAGACCCAGTACTTC.

This CDR3 reads CASSLTRTSTDTQYF. The CDR3 DNA is TGTGCCAGCAGCTTAACTAGAACTAGCACAGATACGCAGTATTTT. The chain joins TRBV7-3 to TRBJ2-3, with D uncertain. Trimming removed 0 bases from V and 0 bases from J, with 7 bases in between. This CDR3 is 15 amino acids long. The germline V gene has CDR1 SGHTA and CDR2 FQGTGA.

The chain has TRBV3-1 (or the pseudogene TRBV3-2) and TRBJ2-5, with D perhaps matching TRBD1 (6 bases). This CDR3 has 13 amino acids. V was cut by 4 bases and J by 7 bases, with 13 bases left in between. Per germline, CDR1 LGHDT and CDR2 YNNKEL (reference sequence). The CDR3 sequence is CASSPDSLGTQYF. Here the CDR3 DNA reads TGTGCCAGCAGCCCGGACAGTCTAGGGACCCAGTACTTC.

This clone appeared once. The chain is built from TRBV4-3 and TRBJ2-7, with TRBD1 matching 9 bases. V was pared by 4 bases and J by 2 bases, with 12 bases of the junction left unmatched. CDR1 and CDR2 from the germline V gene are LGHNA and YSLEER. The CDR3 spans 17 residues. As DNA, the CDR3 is TGCGCCAGCAGCCCTTACGGGGGGACAGGGAATACCTACGAGCAGTACTTC. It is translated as CASSPYGGTGNTYEQYF.

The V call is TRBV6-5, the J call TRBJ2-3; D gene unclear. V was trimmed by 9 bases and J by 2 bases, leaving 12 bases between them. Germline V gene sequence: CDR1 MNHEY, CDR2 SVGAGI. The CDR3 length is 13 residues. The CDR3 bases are TGTGCCAGGAGGTTCCCCCTCACAGATACGCAGTATTTT. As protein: CARRFPLTDTQYF.

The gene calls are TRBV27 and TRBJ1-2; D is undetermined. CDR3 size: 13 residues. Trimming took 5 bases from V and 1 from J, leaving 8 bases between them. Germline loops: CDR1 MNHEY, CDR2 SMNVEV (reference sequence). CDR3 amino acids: CASSRGRNYGYTF. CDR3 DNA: TGTGCCAGCAGTCGGGGTCGTAACTATGGCTACACCTTC.

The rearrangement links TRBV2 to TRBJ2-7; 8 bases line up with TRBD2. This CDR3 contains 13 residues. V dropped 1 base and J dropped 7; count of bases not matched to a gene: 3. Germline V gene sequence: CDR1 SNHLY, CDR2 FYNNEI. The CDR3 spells CASSEDPSGEQYV. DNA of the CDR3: TGTGCCAGCAGTGAAGACCCTAGCGGGGAGCAGTACGTC.

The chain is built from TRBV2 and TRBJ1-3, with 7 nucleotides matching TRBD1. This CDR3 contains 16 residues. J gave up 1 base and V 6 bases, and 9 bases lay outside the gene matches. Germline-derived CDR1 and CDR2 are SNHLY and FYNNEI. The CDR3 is CASRDGTDFSGNTIYF. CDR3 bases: TGTGCCAGCAGAGACGGGACAGACTTTTCTGGAAACACCATATATTTT. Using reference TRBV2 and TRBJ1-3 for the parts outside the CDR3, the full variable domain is EPEVTQTPSHQVTQMGQEVILRCVPISNHLYFYWYRQILGQKVEFLVSFYNNEISEKSEIFDDQFSVERPDGSNFTLKIRSTKLEDSAMYFCASRDGTDFSGNTIYFGEGSWLTVV.

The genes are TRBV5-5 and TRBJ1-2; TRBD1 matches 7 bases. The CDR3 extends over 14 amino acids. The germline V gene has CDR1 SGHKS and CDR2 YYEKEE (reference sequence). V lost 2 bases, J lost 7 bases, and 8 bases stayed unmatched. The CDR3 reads CASSFPQGDGGYTF. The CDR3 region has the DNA TGTGCCAGCAGCTTCCCCCAGGGGGACGGTGGCTACACCTTC.

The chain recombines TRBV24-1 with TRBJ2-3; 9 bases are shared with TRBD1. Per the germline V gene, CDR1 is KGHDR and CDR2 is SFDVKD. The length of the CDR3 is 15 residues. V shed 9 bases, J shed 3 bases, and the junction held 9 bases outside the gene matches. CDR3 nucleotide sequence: TGTGCCACCGGGAAGGACAGGGGTGGTACAGATACGCAGTATTTT. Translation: CATGKDRGGTDTQYF.

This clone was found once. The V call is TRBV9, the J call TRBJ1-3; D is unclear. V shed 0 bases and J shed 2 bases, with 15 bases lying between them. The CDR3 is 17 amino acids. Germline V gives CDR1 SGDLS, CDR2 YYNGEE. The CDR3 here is CASSVGAGANAGNTIYF. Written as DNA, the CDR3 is TGTGCCAGCAGCGTAGGAGCGGGAGCTAATGCTGGAAACACCATATATTTT. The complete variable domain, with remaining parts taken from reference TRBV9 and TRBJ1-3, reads DSGVTQTPKHLITATGQRVTLRCSPRSGDLSVYWYQQSLDQGLQFLIQYYNGEERAKGNILERFSAQQFPDLHSELNLSSLELGDSALYFCASSVGAGANAGNTIYFGEGSWLTVV.

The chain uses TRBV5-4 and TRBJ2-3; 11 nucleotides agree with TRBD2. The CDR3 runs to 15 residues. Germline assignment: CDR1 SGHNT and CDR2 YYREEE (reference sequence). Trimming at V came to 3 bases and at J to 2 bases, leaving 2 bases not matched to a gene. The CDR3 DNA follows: TGTGCCAGCAGCTCTAGCGGGGGGCCCACAGATACGCAGTATTTT. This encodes CASSSSGGPTDTQYF. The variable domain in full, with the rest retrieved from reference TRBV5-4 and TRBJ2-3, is ETGVTQSPTHLIKTRGQQVTLRCSSQSGHNTVSWYQQALGQGPQFIFQYYREEENGRGNFPPRFSGLQFPNYSSELNVNALELDDSALYLCASSSSGGPTDTQYFGPGTRLTVL.

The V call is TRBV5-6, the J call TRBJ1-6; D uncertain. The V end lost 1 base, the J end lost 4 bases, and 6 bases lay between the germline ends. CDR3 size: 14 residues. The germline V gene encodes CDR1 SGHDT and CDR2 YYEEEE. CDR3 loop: CASSLSGYNSPLHF. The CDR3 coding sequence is TGTGCCAGCAGCTTGTCCGGGTATAATTCACCCCTCCACTTT.

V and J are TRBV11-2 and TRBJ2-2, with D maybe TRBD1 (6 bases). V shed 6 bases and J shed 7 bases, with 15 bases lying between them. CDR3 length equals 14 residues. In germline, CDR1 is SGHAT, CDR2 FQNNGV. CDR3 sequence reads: CASREVGGYGELFF. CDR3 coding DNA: TGTGCCAGCAGGGAAGTAGGGGGTTACGGGGAGCTGTTTTTT.

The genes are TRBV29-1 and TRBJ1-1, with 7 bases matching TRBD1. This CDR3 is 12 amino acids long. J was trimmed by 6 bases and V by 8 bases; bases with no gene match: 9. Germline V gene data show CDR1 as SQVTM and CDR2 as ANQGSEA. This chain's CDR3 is CSTDRDYSEAFF. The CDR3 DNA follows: TGCAGCACCGACAGGGATTACTCTGAAGCTTTCTTT.

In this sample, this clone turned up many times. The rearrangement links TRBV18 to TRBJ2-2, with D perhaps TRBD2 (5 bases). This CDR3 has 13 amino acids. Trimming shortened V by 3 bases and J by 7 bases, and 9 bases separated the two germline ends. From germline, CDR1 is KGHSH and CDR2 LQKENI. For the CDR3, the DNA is TGTGCCAGCTCACCCTCGGGAATCGGGGAGCTGTTTTTT. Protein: CASSPSGIGELFF.